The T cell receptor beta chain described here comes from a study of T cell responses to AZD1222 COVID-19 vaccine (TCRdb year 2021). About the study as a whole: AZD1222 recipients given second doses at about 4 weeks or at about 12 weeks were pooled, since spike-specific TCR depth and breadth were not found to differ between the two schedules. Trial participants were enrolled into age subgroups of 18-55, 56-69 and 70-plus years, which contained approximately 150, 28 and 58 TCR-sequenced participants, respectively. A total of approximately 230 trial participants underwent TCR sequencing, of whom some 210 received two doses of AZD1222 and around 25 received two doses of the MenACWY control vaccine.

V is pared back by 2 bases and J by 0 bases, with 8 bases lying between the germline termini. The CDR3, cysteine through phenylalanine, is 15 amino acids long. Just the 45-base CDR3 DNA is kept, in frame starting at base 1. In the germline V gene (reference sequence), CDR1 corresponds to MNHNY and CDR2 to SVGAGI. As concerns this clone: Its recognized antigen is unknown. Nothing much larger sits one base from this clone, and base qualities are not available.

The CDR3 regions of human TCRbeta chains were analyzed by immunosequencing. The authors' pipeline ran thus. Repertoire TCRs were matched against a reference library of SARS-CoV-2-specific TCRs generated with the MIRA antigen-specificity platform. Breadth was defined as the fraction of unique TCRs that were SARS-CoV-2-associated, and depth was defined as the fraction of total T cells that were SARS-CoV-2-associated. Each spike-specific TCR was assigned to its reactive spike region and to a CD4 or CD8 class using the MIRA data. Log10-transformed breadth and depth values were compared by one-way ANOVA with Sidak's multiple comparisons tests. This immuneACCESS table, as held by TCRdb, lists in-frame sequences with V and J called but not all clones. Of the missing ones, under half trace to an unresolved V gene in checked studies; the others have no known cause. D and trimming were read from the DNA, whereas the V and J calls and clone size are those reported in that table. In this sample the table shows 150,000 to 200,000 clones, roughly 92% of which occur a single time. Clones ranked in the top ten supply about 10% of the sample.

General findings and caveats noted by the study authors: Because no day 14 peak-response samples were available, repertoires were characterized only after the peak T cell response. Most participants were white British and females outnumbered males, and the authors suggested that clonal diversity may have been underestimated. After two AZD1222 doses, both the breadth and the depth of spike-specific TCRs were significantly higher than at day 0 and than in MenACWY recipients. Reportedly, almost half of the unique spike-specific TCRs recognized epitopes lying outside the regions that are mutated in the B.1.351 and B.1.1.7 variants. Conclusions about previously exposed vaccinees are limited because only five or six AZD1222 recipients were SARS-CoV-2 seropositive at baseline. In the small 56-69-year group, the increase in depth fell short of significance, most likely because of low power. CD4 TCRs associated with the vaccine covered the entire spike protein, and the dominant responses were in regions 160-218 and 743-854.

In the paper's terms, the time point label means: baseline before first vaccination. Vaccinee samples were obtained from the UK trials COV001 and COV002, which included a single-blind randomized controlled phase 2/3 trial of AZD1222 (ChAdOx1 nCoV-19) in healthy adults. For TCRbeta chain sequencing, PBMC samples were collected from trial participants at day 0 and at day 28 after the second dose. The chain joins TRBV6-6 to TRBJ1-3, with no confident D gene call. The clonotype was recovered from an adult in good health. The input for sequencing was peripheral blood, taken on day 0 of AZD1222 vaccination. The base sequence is TGTGCCAGCAGTTACGGGCGGCACTCTGGAAACACCATATATTTT. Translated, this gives CASSYGRHSGNTIYF.